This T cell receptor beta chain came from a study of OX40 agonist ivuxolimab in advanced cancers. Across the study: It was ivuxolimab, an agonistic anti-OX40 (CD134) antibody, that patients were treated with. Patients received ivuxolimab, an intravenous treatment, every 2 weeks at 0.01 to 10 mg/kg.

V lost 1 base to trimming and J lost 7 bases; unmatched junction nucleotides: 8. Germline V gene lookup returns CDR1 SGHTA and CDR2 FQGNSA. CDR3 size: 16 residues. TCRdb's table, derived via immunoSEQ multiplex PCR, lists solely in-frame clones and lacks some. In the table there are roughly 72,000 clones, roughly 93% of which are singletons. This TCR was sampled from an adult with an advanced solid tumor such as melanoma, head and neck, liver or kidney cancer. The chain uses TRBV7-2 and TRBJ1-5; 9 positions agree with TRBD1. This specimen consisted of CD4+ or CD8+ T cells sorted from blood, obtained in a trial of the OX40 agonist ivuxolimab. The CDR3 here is CASSLVGQGMGQPQHF. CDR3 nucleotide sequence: TGTGCCAGCAGCTTAGTAGGACAGGGGATGGGGCAGCCCCAGCATTTT.